This entry features one T cell receptor beta chain sequence. This sample was taken from a study of blood T cell repertoires in COVID-19. Study-wide context: Acute and convalescent COVID-19 samples came from the United States, Italy and Spain. Sources were T cells, B-cell-depleted T cells, or PBMCs; the material itself was cDNA or gDNA.

Germline CDR1 is MNHEY and CDR2 is SVGEGT. V was pared by 2 bases and J by 2 bases, with 9 bases of the junction left unmatched. The CDR3 consists of 18 residues. Authors' methods: Researchers report that nucleated cell counts were estimated from reference gene primer amplification. Libraries were prepared by immunoSEQ multiplex PCR; TCRdb keeps only in-frame clonotypes and omits some of them. V, J and clone size are taken as reported in that table, and D and trimming were inferred from the DNA itself. The sample lists 65,000 to 75,000 clones; roughly nine tenths were seen once. The origin of this receptor is a man aged 45-65 years with active COVID-19. The rearrangement links TRBV6-2 or TRBV6-3 to TRBJ2-6; 7 bases fit TRBD1. Sample: peripheral blood. The CDR3 loop is CASSYPTDRSPGANVLTF. The CDR3 DNA is TGTGCCAGCAGTTACCCAACGGACAGGAGTCCTGGGGCCAACGTCCTGACTTTC.